This record concerns one T cell receptor (beta chain) sequence. No cognate antigen has been identified for it. No base-level quality is on record; no much larger clone is a single base apart. V and J are truncated by 6 bases and 1 base respectively, leaving an intervening sequence of 19 bases. The CDR3, from cysteine to phenylalanine, totals 16 residues. Only the CDR3 DNA is retained, 48 bases long and in frame from the first base. In the germline V gene, CDR1 corresponds to MDHEN and CDR2 to SYDVKM. This entry is derived from a study of shared clonotypes between healthy human individuals (TCRdb year 2020). Looking at the study overall: Two women and a few men aged 18 to 49 years were included in the cohort. To estimate repertoire size and how much clonotypes are shared between individuals, the study performed deep sequencing of blood TCR repertoires from a few healthy adults. Different laboratories and diverse techniques were used to prepare libraries and sequence TCR repertoires, to increase sequencing depth and limit assay-specific biases. Per donor, leukapheresis produced somewhere between about 0.94 and 9.5 billion PBMCs. For each donor, CD4 naive and CD4 memory were each given three plates, CD8 naive was given two plates, and CD8 memory was given one plate.

Using the deep immunoSEQ assay, multiplex PCR amplified TCR CDR3 regions from genomic DNA. For each cell subset, the extracted genomic DNA was distributed evenly across all wells of several immunoSEQ 96-well plates, and each plate served as one replicate. For sorted subsets, 200 to 250 ng genomic DNA, equal to tens of thousands of T cell genomes, was loaded into each replicate PCR. Purified libraries were measured with a Qubit 3.0 fluorometer, size-checked on a Bioanalyzer 2100, and measured again with the KAPA Library Quantification kit. Every immunoSEQ 96-well plate was sequenced on a separate single-read 150-cycle Illumina NextSeq 550 flow cell. The paper's data handling went like this. Because only junctional sequences without quality scores were contained in the immunoSEQ output, filtering matching that applied to full-length reads could not be performed. To assign V/J genes and CDR3, sequences were annotated against IMGT germline references using PyIR, a Python wrapper for IgBLAST v1.9. Reads with weak V/J assignments (E-value above 1e-6), missing CDR3, stop codons, out-of-frame junctions, or ambiguous translated residues were removed. V3J clonotypes were defined as sequences sharing the same inferred V gene, J gene, and CDR3 amino acid sequence. Percentage overlap between repertoires was calculated by dividing the number of shared unique clonotypes by the size of the smaller repertoire. RTK rarefaction, the Chao1 estimator, and Recon v2.1 estimates of unobserved clonotypes were used to assess repertoire richness. Generation probabilities were computed with OLGA for all TCRbeta clonotypes obtained by the gDNA method from four donors. TCRdb's version of the immuneACCESS table is confined to in-frame rearrangements and falls short of the full clone set. An unresolved V gene accounts for under half of the shortfall where checked; the remainder is of unknown origin. The V and J calls and the clone size are those of that table, but D and trimming were determined from the DNA. The sample contains about 2.1 million clones, roughly 95% of them found a single time. About 1.7% of the sample goes to the ten largest clones.

Results the study describes overall, beyond this receptor: Sampling was limited to blood, and TCR repertoires in tissue likely differ from TCR repertoires in blood. Incomplete sequencing was indicated by rarefaction of sorted-subset datasets, despite the large sequencing depth. Compared with non-shared clonotypes, clonotypes shared by all four sorted-subset donors had higher generation probabilities. When several donors were compared, the shared fraction of clonotypes was roughly 5% for naive CD4, around 4% for naive CD8, more than 2% for memory CD4, and 0.4% for memory CD8. The small number of donors limited the genetic and exposure-history diversity represented. Based on pairwise subsampling, the degree of clonotype sharing among donors was expected to be affected by sequencing depth. Naive subsets generally had larger estimated clonotype richness than memory subsets did.

CD8 naive samples consisted of CD45RO-negative cells that were positively selected for CCR7, yielding a CD45RA+CCR7+ population without TemRA cells. The donors were healthy, HIV-negative adults who had no recently reported acute infections or vaccinations. All donors were Caucasian adults living in Nashville, Tennessee, USA. Blood was obtained by leukapheresis, after which PBMCs were separated by Ficoll-Histopaque density gradient centrifugation and cryopreserved in liquid nitrogen vapor phase. Analytical flow cytometry was used to check the purity and quantity of each magnetically sorted T cell population. Each sorted fraction had its genomic DNA isolated and then quantified by UV absorbance on a Nanodrop 2000c.

The chain uses TRBV28 and TRBJ2-7, and the D gene may be TRBD1, 5 bases matching. The sequence came from a man aged 18 to 35 in good health. Some clones in this sample may be carry-over from other donors' samples. The source material was naive CD8+ T cells from PBMCs. Taken with the paper, the label for cell subset or site translates to: CD45RA+CCR7+. The nucleotides are TGTGCCAGCAGCCAAGCCCGACAGTATTCTTCCTACGAGCAGTACTTC. Translated, this is CASSQARQYSSYEQYF.